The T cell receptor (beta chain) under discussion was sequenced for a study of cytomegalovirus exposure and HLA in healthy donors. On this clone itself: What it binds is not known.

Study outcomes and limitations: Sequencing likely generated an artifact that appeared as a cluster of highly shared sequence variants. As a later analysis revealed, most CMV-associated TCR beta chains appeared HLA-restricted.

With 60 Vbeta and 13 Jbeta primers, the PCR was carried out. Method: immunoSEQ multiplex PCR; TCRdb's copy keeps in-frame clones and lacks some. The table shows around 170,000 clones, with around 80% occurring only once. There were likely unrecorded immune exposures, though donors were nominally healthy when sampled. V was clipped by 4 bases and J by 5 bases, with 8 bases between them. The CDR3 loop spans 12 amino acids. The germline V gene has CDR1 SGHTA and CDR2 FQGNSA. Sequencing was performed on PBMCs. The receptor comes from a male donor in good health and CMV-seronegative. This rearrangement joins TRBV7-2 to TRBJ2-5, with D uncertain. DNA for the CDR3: TGTGCCAGCAGCTCCCGCGCGGAGACCCAGTACTTC. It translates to CASSSRAETQYF. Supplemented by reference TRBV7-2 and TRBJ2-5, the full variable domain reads GAGVSQSPSNKVTEKGKDVELRCDPISGHTALYWYRQSLGQGLEFLIYFQGNSAPDKSGLPSDRFSAERTGGSVSTLTIQRTQQEDSAVYLCASSSRAETQYFGPGTRLLVL.